This record covers a single TCR beta chain. Its binding antigen is unknown. The input lacks base qualities; no much larger clone sits a single base away. High-throughput TCR beta sequencing profiled peripheral blood CD8+ and CD4+ T cells from healthy donors, Susac syndrome patients and multiple sclerosis patients. The Susac syndrome patients fulfilled recently defined diagnostic criteria for definite or probable disease. Bulk CD8+ and CD4+ T cells were purified by magnetic negative isolation, while CD8+ TEMRA cells were enriched using FACS. Blood was drawn into EDTA tubes, processed within 24 hours, and PBMCs were isolated by density gradient centrifugation. PBMCs intended for TCR sequencing were frozen in liquid nitrogen and were later thawed in a 37 degrees C water bath. Purity of sorted or isolated CD4+, CD8+ and CD8+ TEMRA cells was at least 90%. The CDR3 goes from the cysteine to the phenylalanine over 12 residues. This entry keeps only the CDR3 DNA: 36 bases, framed from base 1. The trim is 7 bases for V and 2 bases for J, with a gap of 9 bases between the germline ends.

These data are taken from a study of CD8 T cells in Susac syndrome (dated by TCRdb to between 2018 and 2020). Regarding the study in general: Of the Susac syndrome patients who were sequenced, more than five had clinically active disease and roughly 8 were in clinical remission. Repertoire sequencing was used to test whether CD8+ T cell activation and differentiation in Susac syndrome was antigen driven. At blood withdrawal, Susac syndrome patients were therapy-naive, treated with corticosteroids (with IVIg additionally given to some), or treated with IVIg alone. The study compared CD8+ T cell repertoire clonality among around 11 healthy donors, 14 Susac syndrome patients and fewer than 19 multiple sclerosis patients. Paper-wide results and their limitations: The number of individuals in the TCR sequencing and HLA analysis was acknowledged as relatively small. Roughly 15 Susac-specific public clones were identified in the total CD8+ repertoire, and four to six Susac-specific public clones were identified in the CD8+ TEMRA repertoire. Clonal expansion was seen in Susac syndrome CD8+ repertoires, peaking in CD8+ TEMRA cells and being greater in clinically active patients than in remitting ones.

RNA was extracted with the RNeasy kit and 0.5 to 1 ug was reverse transcribed using random hexamers. The immunoSEQ multiplex PCR assay, which covers 54 Vbeta and 13 Jbeta segments, was used to amplify TCR beta CDR3 regions. PCR amplification bias was corrected using a synthetic template baseline for primer optimization and computational correction. In the original analysis: Reads were annotated to V, D and J genes per IMGT and analyzed with immunoSEQ Analyzer, keeping only productive sequences. Clonality was calculated as one minus the Shannon entropy normalized by log2 of the number of productive unique sequences. For each patient and control, public and private clones were evaluated within the 100 most prevalent clones. A clone was defined as Susac-specific if it was absent from the healthy and MS cohorts, from approximately 980 published viral clones and from other ImmuneACCESS disease sequences. TCRdb trimmed the raw reads at Q25, called clones with MiXCR and kept productive beta chains. CDR3 protein duplicates are merged, each entry listing the most common genes and DNA. The V and J calls reflect TCRdb's pipeline rather than the authors' work. The sample table holds 80,000 to 90,000 distinct CDR3 sequences, of which 95% were seen once. The ten largest clones represent roughly 0.46% of the sample.

The receptor chain draws on TRBV12-3 or TRBV12-4 and TRBJ2-7; the D gene assignment is ambiguous. The sequenced sample consisted of CD8+ T cells from PBMCs. The sequence was obtained from a human donor with Susac syndrome. The sequence in DNA is TGTGCCAGCATGGGTTCTACCTACGAGCAGTACTTC. This encodes CASMGSTYEQYF.